This T cell receptor beta chain was sequenced during a study of T-cell memory formation after mild COVID-19. Study details: TCR clusters largely stayed donor specific.

CDR1 is SGHRS, CDR2 YFSETQ, per germline. V was shortened by 2 bases and J by 2 bases, with 9 bases between the two germline ends. There are 14 residues in the CDR3. In its sample, this clonotype was seen many times. What it binds is unknown. Study observations and caveats: Contracting clones, day 15 to 85, had balanced CD4/CD8, and later expanders favored CD4+. The study found contracting CD4+ clones mainly in CM and EM and contracting CD8+ clones in EMRA.

The 5'RACE method, run with constant-segment primers, produced TCR alpha and TCR beta cDNA libraries (carrying sample barcodes and UMIs). Each CDR3 protein is one row after TCRdb ran MiXCR on the 5' RACE reads. The sample includes hundreds of thousands of distinct CDR3 sequences, over 15% of them seen just once. This TCR derives from a man aged 18 to 29 who had mild COVID-19 (a few samples of this study predate the infection). Cell type and time point are not known. Source material: PBMCs or a T cell subset sorted from them (not recorded which). The rearrangement uses TRBV5-1 and TRBJ2-3; the D gene is possibly TRBD2 (6 bases). This CDR3 reads CASSFAGLTDTQYF. The CDR3, as DNA: TGCGCCAGCAGCTTTGCGGGGCTCACAGATACGCAGTATTTT.